One and the same sample provided the 3 T cell receptor beta chains below, sequenced in a study of blood T cell repertoires in COVID-19. Clones were sequenced by immunoSEQ multiplex PCR, and TCRdb holds only the in-frame ones, with some missing. This repertoire shows 30,000 to 45,000 clones, roughly 90% found once; its top ten account for almost 35%. Specimen: peripheral blood. These receptors came from a man in his 70s with active COVID-19.

This chain links TRBV21-1 with TRBJ1-1; the table names TRBD1, a call not compared with the DNA. TRBV21-1 is given as a pseudogene. CDR3 length equals 14 residues. CDR3 sequence: CASSPWVRGREAFF. The CDR3 DNA sequence: TGTGCCAGCAGCCCCTGGGTCAGGGGGCGCGAAGCTTTCTTT.

This clone was seen only a few times. CDR3 DNA sequence: TGTGCCAGTAGTACGCCTTCTGTGCAGGGACAGAATCAGCCCCAGCATTTT. This sequence encodes CASSTPSVQGQNQPQHF. This chain links TRBV19 with TRBJ1-5, with 7 bases identical to TRBD1. The V and J ends lost 4 bases and 4 bases, in that order; junction bases with no gene match: 13. This CDR3 is built from 17 residues. The germline CDR1 and CDR2 sequences are LNHDA and SQIVND (reference sequence).

The rearrangement joins TRBV19 to TRBJ2-1; 9 bases are a match to TRBD2. The CDR3 runs to 14 residues. Germline CDR1 reads LNHDA; CDR2 reads SQIVND (reference sequence). V trimming: 5 bases; J trimming: 8 bases; junction bases outside the gene matches: 7. CDR3: CASSGAGGPYEQFF. The DNA for the CDR3 is TGTGCCAGTAGTGGGGCGGGAGGGCCGTATGAGCAGTTCTTC.